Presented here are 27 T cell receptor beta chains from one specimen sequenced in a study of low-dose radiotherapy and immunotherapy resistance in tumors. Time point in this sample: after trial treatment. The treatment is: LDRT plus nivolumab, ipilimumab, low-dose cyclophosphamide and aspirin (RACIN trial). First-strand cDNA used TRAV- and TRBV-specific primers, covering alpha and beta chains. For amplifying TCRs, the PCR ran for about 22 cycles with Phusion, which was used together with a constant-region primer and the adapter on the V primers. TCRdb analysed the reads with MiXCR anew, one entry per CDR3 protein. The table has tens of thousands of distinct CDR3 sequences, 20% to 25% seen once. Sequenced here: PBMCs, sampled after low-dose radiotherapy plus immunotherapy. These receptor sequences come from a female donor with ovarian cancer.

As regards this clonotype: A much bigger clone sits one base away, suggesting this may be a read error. This CDR3 is CASSATGFSYEQFF. CDR3 bases: TGTGCCAGCTCAGCTACAGGTTTTTCCTACGAGCAGTTCTTC. V usage is TRBV18 and J usage is TRBJ2-1; TRBD1 might be the D (5 bases). In germline, CDR1 is KGHSH, CDR2 LQKENI. The germline V and J ends were trimmed by 5 bases and 10 bases, with 18 bases remaining between them. CDR3 length equals 14 residues.

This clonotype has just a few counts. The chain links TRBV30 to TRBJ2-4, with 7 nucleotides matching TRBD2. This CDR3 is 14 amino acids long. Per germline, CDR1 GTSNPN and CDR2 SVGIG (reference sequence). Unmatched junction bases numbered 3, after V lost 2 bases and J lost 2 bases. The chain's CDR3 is CAWSRAGTKNIQYF. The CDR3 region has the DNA TGTGCCTGGAGTCGAGCGGGGACCAAAAACATTCAGTACTTC.

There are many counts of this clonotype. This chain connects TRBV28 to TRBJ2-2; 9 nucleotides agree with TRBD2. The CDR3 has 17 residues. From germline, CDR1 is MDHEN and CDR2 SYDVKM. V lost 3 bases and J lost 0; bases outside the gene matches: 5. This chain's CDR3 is CASSFGGGGTNTGELFF. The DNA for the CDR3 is TGTGCCAGCAGTTTCGGCGGGGGGGGGACGAACACCGGGGAGCTGTTTTTT.

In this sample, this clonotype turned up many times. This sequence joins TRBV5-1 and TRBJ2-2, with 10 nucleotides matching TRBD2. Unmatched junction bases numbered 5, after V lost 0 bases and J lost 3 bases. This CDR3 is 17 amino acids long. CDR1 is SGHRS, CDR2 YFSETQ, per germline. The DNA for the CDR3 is TGCGCCAGCAGCTTGGCCCTAGCGGGGGAGGACACCGGGGAGCTGTTTTTT. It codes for CASSLALAGEDTGELFF.

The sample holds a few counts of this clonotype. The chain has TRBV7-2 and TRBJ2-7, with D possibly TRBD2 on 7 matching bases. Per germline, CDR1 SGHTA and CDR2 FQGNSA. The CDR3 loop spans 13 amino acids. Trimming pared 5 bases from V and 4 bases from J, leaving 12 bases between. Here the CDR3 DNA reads TGTGCCAGCAGCACCAGGGGAGGGTACGAGCAGTACTTC. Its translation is CASSTRGGYEQYF.

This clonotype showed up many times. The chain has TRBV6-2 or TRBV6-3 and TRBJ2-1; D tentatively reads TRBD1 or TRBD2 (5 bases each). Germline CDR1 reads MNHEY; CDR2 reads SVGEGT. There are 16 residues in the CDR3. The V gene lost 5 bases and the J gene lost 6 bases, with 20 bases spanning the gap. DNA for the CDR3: TGTGCCAGCAGTGACCCGAGGGGCTCCCCGGTCAATGAGCAGTTCTTC. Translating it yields CASSDPRGSPVNEQFF.

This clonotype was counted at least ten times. CDR3 bases: TGCGCCAGCAGCTCCGTATTGATCCTAGCGAGGGTAAACACCGGGGAGCTGTTTTTT. This translates into CASSSVLILARVNTGELFF. The chain couples TRBV5-1 to TRBJ2-2, with a weak D call TRBD2 (6 bases). Germline CDR1 is SGHRS and CDR2 is YFSETQ. Trimming stripped 3 bases from V and 2 bases from J, with 23 bases between. The CDR3 runs 19 residues.

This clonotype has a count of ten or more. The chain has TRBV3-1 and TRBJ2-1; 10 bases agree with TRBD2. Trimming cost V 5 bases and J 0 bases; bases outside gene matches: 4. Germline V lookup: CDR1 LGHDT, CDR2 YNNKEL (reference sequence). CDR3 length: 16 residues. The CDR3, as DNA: TGTGCCAGCAGCTCCCAGCGGGGGGGCTCCTACAATGAGCAGTTCTTC. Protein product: CASSSQRGGSYNEQFF.

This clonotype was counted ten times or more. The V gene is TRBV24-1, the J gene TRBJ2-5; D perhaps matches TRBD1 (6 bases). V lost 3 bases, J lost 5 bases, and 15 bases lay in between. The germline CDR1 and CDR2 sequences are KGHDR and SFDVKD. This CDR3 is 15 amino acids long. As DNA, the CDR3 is TGTGCCACCAGTGATCCTCAGGGGTTAGGGGAGACCCAGTACTTC. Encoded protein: CATSDPQGLGETQYF.

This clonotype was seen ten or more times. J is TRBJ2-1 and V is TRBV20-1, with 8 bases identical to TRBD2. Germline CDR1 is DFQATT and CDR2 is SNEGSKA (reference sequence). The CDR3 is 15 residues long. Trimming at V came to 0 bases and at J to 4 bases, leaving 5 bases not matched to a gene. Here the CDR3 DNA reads TGCAGTGCTAGAGATGGGGGGACTAGTTACAATGAGCAGTTCTTC. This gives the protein CSARDGGTSYNEQFF.

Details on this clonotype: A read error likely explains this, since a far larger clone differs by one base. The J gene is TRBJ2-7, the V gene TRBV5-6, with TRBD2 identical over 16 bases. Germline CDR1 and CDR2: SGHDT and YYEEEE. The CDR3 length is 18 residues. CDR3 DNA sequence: TGTTCCAGCAGCGGAAGCTTCGGGACTAGCGGGAGGGCCATCGAGCAGTACTTC. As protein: CSSSGSFGTSGRAIEQYF.

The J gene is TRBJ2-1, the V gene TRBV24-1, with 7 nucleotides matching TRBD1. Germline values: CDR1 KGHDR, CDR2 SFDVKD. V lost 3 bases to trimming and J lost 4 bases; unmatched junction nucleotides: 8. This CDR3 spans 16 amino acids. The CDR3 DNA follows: TGTGCCACCAGTGATCAAGGGACAGAGAAGTACAATGAGCAGTTCTTC. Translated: CATSDQGTEKYNEQFF.

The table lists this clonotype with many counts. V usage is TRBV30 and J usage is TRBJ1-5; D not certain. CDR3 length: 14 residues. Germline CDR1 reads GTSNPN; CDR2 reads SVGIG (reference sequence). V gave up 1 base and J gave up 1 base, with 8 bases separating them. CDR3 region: CAWSEPPSNQPQHF. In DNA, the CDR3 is TGTGCCTGGAGTGAGCCCCCCAGCAATCAGCCCCAGCATTTT.

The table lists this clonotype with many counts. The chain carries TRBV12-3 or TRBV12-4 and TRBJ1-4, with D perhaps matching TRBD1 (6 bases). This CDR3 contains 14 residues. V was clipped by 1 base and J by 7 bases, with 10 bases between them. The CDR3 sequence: CASSLVGGGEKLFF. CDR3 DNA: TGTGCCAGCAGTTTAGTAGGGGGTGGTGAAAAACTGTTTTTT.

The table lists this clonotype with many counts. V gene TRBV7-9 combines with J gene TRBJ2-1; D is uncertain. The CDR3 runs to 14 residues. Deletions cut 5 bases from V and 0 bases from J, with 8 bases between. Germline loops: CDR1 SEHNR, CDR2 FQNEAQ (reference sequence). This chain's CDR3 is CASSPGRSYNEQFF. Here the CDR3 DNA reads TGTGCCAGCAGCCCCGGTCGCTCCTACAATGAGCAGTTCTTC.

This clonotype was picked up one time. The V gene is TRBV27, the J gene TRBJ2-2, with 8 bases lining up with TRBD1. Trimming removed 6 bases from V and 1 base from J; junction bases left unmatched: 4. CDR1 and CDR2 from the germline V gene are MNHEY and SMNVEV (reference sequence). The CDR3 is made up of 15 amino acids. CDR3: CASSKQGGNTGELFF. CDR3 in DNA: TGTGCCAGCAGCAAACAGGGGGGGAACACCGGGGAGCTGTTTTTT.

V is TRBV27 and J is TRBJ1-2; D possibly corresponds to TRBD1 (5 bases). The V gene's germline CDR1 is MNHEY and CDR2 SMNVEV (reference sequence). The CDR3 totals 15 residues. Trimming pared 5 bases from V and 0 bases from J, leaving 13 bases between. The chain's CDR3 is CASSPSAGTNYGYTF. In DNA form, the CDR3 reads TGTGCCAGCAGTCCCTCAGCAGGGACTAACTATGGCTACACCTTC.

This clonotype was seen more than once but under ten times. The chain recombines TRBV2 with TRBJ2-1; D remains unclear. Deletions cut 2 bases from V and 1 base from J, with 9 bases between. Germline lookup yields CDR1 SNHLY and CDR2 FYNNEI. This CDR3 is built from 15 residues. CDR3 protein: CASSETPLSYNEQFF. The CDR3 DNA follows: TGTGCCAGCAGTGAAACCCCTCTATCCTACAATGAGCAGTTCTTC.

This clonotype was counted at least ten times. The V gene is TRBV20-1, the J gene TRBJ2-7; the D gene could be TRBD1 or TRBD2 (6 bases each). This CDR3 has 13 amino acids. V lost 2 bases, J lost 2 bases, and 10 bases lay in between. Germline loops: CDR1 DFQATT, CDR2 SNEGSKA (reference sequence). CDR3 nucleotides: TGCAGTGCTAGACACCGGGGGCCCTACGAGCAGTACTTC. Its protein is CSARHRGPYEQYF.

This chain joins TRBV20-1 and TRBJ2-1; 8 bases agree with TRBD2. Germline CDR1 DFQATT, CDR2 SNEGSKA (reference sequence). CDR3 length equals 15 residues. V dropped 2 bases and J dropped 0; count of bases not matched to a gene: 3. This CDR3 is CSARSSGVSYNEQFF. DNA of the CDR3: TGCAGTGCTAGAAGTAGCGGGGTCTCCTACAATGAGCAGTTCTTC.

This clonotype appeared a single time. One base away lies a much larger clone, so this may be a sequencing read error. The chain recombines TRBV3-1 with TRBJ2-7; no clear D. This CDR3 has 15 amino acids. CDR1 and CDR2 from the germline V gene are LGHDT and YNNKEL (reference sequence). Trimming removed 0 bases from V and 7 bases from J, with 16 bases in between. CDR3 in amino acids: CASSQDGVSPNEQYF. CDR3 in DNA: TGTGCCAGCAGCCAAGATGGTGTTTCGCCCAATGAGCAGTACTTC.

CDR3: CAWRTGGGADTQYF. The DNA for the CDR3 is TGTGCCTGGAGGACAGGTGGCGGGGCAGATACGCAGTATTTT. The genes are TRBV30 and TRBJ2-3, with D tentatively TRBD1 or TRBD2 (6 bases each). CDR1 and CDR2 (germline): GTSNPN, SVGIG (reference sequence). Trimming took 3 bases from V and 4 from J, leaving 14 bases between them. The CDR3 is 14 residues long. The entire variable domain, with the rest obtained from reference TRBV30 and TRBJ2-3, is as follows: SQTIHQWPATLVQPVGSPLSLECTVEGTSNPNLYWYRQAAGRGLQLLFYSVGIGQISSEVPQNLSASRPQDRQFILSSKKLLLSDSGFYLCAWRTGGGADTQYFGPGTRLTVL.

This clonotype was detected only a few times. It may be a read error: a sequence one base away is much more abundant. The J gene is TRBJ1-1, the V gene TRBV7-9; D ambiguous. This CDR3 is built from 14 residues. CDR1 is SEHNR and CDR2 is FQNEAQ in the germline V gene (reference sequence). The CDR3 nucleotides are TGTGTCAGCAGCTTAGTCCTGGCAAACACTGAAGCTTTCTTT. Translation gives CVSSLVLANTEAFF. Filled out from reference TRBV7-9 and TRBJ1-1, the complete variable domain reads DTGVSQNPRHKITKRGQNVTFRCDPISEHNRLYWYRQTLGQGPEFLTYFQNEAQLEKSRLLSDRFSAERPKGSFSTLEIQRTEQGDSAMYLCVSSLVLANTEAFFGQGTRLTVV.

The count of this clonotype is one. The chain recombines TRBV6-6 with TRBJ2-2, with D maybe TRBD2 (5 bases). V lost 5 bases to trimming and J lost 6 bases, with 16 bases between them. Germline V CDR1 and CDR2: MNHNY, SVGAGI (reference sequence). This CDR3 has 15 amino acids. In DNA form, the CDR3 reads TGTGCCAGCAGTGACCATTCCAAGGGAGCCGGGGAGCTGTTTTTT. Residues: CASSDHSKGAGELFF.

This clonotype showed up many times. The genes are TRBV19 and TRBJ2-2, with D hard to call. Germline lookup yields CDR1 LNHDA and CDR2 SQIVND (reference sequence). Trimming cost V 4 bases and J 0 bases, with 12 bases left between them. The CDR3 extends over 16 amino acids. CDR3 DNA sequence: TGTGCCAGTAGTACCCGACGGATCGCGAACACCGGGGAGCTGTTTTTT. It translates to CASSTRRIANTGELFF.

For the CDR3, the DNA is TGTGCCAGCAGTCCAAGACTAGCGGGGAGGAAAAACATTCAGTACTTC. Translated: CASSPRLAGRKNIQYF. The chain joins TRBV2 to TRBJ2-4; 11 positions match TRBD2. The CDR3 spans 16 residues. The germline V gene encodes CDR1 SNHLY and CDR2 FYNNEI. Germline trimming cut 5 bases from V and 4 bases from J; bases unmatched to any gene: 7.

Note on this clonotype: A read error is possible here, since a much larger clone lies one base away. DNA of the CDR3: TGTGCCAACAGCTTAGGGGGGGACAATGAGCAGTTCTTC. This encodes CANSLGGDNEQFF. This chain uses TRBV7-2 with TRBJ2-1; D may be TRBD2 (7 bases). The CDR3 is 13 amino acids. Germline CDR1 and CDR2: SGHTA and FQGNSA.